This T cell receptor beta chain derives from a study of molecular identifiers for immune sequencing clone quantification. The CDR3 is made up of 16 amino acids. V was shortened by 6 bases and J by 2 bases, with 20 bases between the two germline ends. Previously reported methods and listed TCR primers produced the bulk TCR libraries. TCRdb re-analysed the PCR reads in MiXCR, keeping a single row per CDR3 protein. The sample shows under 800,000 distinct CDR3 sequences, roughly 25% of them seen only once. The sample holds a few counts of this clonotype. The chain links TRBV12-3 or TRBV12-4 to TRBJ2-7, with D possibly being TRBD2 (7 bases). Sequencing used naive CD8+ T cells from blood, with Jurkat cell RNA spiked in. Subset in this sample: FACS-sorted CD8+CD4-CCR7+CD45RA+ naive T cells. The receptor's source is a human donor in good health. Some libraries in this study had Jurkat cell RNA spiked in. DNA for the CDR3: TGTGCCAGCAGCCCAGGGGAGGGATCCCACCCCTACGAGCAGTACTTC. Amino acids: CASSPGEGSHPYEQYF.